This TCR beta chain was obtained from a study of T cell responses to AZD1222 COVID-19 vaccine. Second doses were pooled across both intervals (about 4 or about 12 weeks). Sequencing used immunoSEQ multiplex PCR; TCRdb keeps in-frame clones, though not all of them. The data hold roughly 190,000 clones, with approximately 93% observed a single time. Study conclusions and caveats: Clonal diversity was possibly underestimated, and the donors were mostly white British, with more females. At baseline, just a handful of AZD1222 recipients tested seropositive. Receipt of two AZD1222 doses was followed by a rise in Spike-specific TCR breadth and depth.

Of note for this clone: Its antigen is still unknown.

The CDR3 loop spans 13 amino acids. The germline gives CDR1 MDHEN, CDR2 SYDVKM. Trimming took 7 bases from V and 7 from J, leaving 16 bases between them. The chain couples TRBV28 to TRBJ1-2; possible D gene TRBD1, 5 bases. The TCR sequence derives from an adult who received the AZD1222 COVID-19 vaccine. The sample in question was peripheral blood, obtained 28 days after the second AZD1222 dose. The CDR3 DNA sequence: TGTGCCAGCACCCTGGGGCCCGGCAGTGGCTACACCTTC. Amino acid sequence: CASTLGPGSGYTF.